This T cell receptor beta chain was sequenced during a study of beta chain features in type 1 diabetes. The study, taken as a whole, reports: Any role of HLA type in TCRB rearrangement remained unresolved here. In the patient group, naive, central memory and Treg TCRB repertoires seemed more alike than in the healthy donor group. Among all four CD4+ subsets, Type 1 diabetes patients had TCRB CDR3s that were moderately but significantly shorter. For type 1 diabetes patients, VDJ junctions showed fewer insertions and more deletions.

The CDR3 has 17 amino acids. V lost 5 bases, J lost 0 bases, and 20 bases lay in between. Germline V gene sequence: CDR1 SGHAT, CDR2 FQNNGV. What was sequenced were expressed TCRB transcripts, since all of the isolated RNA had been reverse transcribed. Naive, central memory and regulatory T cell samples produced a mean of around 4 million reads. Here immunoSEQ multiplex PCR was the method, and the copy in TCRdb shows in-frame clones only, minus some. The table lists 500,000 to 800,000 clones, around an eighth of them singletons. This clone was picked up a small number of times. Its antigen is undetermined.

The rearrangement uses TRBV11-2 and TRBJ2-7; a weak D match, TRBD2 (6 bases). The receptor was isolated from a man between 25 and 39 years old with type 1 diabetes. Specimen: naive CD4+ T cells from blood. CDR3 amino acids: CASSTLRGSGSSYEQYF. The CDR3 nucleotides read TGTGCCAGCAGCACCCTCCGGGGTAGCGGAAGCTCCTACGAGCAGTACTTC.